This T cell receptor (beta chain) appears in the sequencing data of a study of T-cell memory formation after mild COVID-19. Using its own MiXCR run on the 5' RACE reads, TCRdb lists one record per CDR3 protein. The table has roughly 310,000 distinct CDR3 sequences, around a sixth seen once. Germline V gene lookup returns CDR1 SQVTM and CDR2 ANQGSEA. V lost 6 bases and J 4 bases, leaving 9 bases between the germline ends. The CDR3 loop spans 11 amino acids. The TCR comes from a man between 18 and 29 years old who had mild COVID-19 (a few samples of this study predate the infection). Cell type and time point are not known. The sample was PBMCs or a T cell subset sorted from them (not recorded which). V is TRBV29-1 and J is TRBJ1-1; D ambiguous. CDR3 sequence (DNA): TGCAGCGTGAGGAGGAGCACTGAAGCTTTCTTT. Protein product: CSVRRSTEAFF.